One and the same sample provided the 10 T cell receptor beta chains below, sequenced in a study of cytomegalovirus exposure and HLA in healthy donors. 60 Vbeta and 13 Jbeta primers were used in PCR. Sequencing used immunoSEQ multiplex PCR; TCRdb keeps in-frame clones, though not all of them. The data contain about 120,000 clones, approximately 80% of them singletons. The sequencing input was PBMCs. These receptors all come from a man in his fifties in good health and CMV-seropositive.

The rearrangement joins TRBV10-3 to TRBJ2-5; 8 positions match TRBD2. Germline V gives CDR1 ENHRY, CDR2 SYGVKD. The CDR3 length is 14 residues. V lost 4 bases to trimming and J lost 3 bases; unmatched junction nucleotides: 4. For the CDR3, the DNA is TGTGCCATCAGTGGCCCGGGACTAGAAGAGACCCAGTACTTC. Translation: CAISGPGLEETQYF.

The chain employs TRBV2 and TRBJ1-5; D remains unclear. The CDR3 is 14 residues long. V was cut by 2 bases and J by 2 bases, with 7 bases left in between. Germline V gene data show CDR1 as SNHLY and CDR2 as FYNNEI. The CDR3 coding sequence is TGTGCCAGCAGTGAAAACGGAGGCAATCAGCCCCAGCATTTT. The encoded protein is CASSENGGNQPQHF.

Here the CDR3 DNA reads TGTGCCAGCAGCTCACCGGGACAGGGGGCGTTTGGCTACACCTTC. Protein: CASSSPGQGAFGYTF. This chain connects TRBV7-2 to TRBJ1-2; TRBD1 matches at 12 bases. The J segment lost 7 bases and the V segment lost 4 bases, leaving 7 bases of the junction unmatched. This CDR3 region has 15 residues. The germline gives CDR1 SGHTA, CDR2 FQGNSA.

The rearrangement links TRBV7-9 to TRBJ2-5; maybe TRBD1 (5 bases). CDR3 length: 15 amino acids. Germline V gives CDR1 SEHNR, CDR2 FQNEAQ (reference sequence). Trimming took 5 bases from V and 4 from J, leaving 17 bases between them. The CDR3 loop reads CASSQNRGLGETQYF. The CDR3 nucleotides are TGTGCCAGCAGCCAAAATAGGGGCCTGGGAGAGACCCAGTACTTC.

J is TRBJ1-5 and V is TRBV6-6; D is uncertain. This CDR3 has 16 residues. The germline gives CDR1 MNHNY, CDR2 SVGAGI (reference sequence). V was shortened by 4 bases and J by 0 bases, with 13 bases between the two germline ends. The CDR3 bases are TGTGCCAGCAGTTGGGCGCAGGCTATTAGCAATCAGCCCCAGCATTTT. This translates into CASSWAQAISNQPQHF.

A single count supports this clone. The V gene is TRBV10-1, the J gene TRBJ2-1; TRBD2 matches at 7 bases. Unmatched junction bases numbered 6, after V lost 2 bases and J lost 5 bases. The CDR3 runs to 15 residues. Germline assignment: CDR1 WNHNN and CDR2 SYGVQD (reference sequence). This CDR3 reads CASSEGSSGNNEQFF. As DNA, the CDR3 is TGCGCCAGCAGTGAGGGGTCTAGCGGAAACAATGAGCAGTTCTTC.

This sequence joins TRBV28 and TRBJ1-1; D may be TRBD1 (6 bases). V lost 5 bases, J lost 3 bases, and 16 bases lay in between. Germline V gene lookup returns CDR1 MDHEN and CDR2 SYDVKM. This CDR3 is 15 amino acids long. The CDR3 loop is CASSHSRGYDTEAFF. Here the CDR3 DNA reads TGTGCCAGCAGTCACAGCAGGGGATATGACACTGAAGCTTTCTTT.

This chain connects TRBV6-5 to TRBJ2-7, with 9 bases identical to TRBD1. The CDR3 runs to 15 residues. Trimming cost V 6 bases and J 3 bases; bases outside gene matches: 9. Germline V gene lookup returns CDR1 MNHEY and CDR2 SVGAGI. The CDR3 reads CASSWGQGGYYEQYF. CDR3 sequence (DNA): TGTGCCAGCAGCTGGGGACAGGGTGGGTACTACGAGCAGTACTTC.

V usage is TRBV27 and J usage is TRBJ2-7, with 7 bases lining up with TRBD1. The CDR3 extends over 15 amino acids. The junction had 7 bases not matched to a gene; V was cut back by 5 bases and J by 0 bases. CDR1 is MNHEY and CDR2 is SMNVEV in the germline V gene (reference sequence). DNA for the CDR3: TGTGCCAGCAGTCCGCTGGACAGGCGCTCCTACGAGCAGTACTTC. Translating gives CASSPLDRRSYEQYF.

This clone has more than one count but fewer than ten. The chain has TRBV29-1 and TRBJ1-1; weak D call: TRBD1 (5 bases). This CDR3 region has 13 residues. V gave up 1 base and J gave up 7 bases, with 13 bases separating them. Germline CDR1 and CDR2: SQVTM and ANQGSEA. CDR3 residues: CSVEANVGDEAFF. CDR3 coding DNA: TGCAGCGTTGAAGCCAATGTAGGGGATGAAGCTTTCTTT.